This T cell receptor beta chain was found in a study of metastatic and nonmetastatic thyroid tumors. CDR1 is MNHNS and CDR2 is SASEGT in the germline V gene. V trimming: 5 bases; J trimming: 3 bases; junction bases outside the gene matches: 5. The CDR3 runs 14 residues. Overall study findings and caveats: Benign nodules were reported to have significantly lower TCR beta diversity than malignant thyroid tumors, in blood and tumor.

No patient received treatment before thyroid surgery. This clone is deemed medium-sized (0.01 to 0.1%). Its matching antigen is unknown. Per the original data handling: The distant-metastasis classifier for papillary thyroid cancer was built from CDR3 differences across clinicopathological groups. TCRdb re-called the PCR reads through MiXCR. These V and J calls originate from TCRdb's pipeline instead of the authors' own analysis. The repertoire holds some 20,000 clones, approximately 15% seen once, with around a fifth in the top ten. The V and J genes are TRBV6-1 and TRBJ1-2; TRBD1 matches at 8 bases. This TCR derives from a female donor with papillary thyroid cancer or a benign thyroid nodule (not recorded which). Some clones in this sample may be carry-over from other donors' samples. The sequencing input was blood. Here the CDR3 reads CASSPGQGHYGYTF. The CDR3 bases are TGTGCCAGCAGTCCTGGACAGGGTCACTATGGCTACACCTTC.